This TCR beta chain is drawn from a study of blood T cell repertoires in COVID-19. This CDR3 contains 16 residues. V lost 5 bases to trimming and J lost 7 bases; unmatched junction nucleotides: 13. Looked up from germline, CDR1 is SEHNR and CDR2 is FQNEAQ (reference sequence). The study drew participants aged about 18 to 95 years from approximately 23 US areas. The table came from immunoSEQ multiplex PCR; TCRdb's copy has only in-frame clones and leaves some out. Here the sample spans about 330,000 clones, about 87% being singletons. V is TRBV7-9 and J is TRBJ2-1; 8 bases map to TRBD1. Sequences were obtained from PBMCs or T cells enriched from blood (not recorded which). The TCR sequence derives from a young man who had recovered from COVID-19. CDR3 in DNA: TGTGCCAGCAGCGCTTCGACAGGGGCGCTGGGGAATGAGCAGTTCTTC. Amino acids: CASSASTGALGNEQFF.